The entry that follows covers one T cell receptor beta chain sequence. The antigen is unknown. V was pared by 7 bases and J by 5 bases, with 18 bases between. This CDR3 is built from 15 residues. Per the germline V gene, CDR1 is MNHEY and CDR2 is SVGAGI. The PCR was carried out with 60 Vbeta primers and 13 Jbeta primers. TCRdb's copy holds only in-frame clones and misses some; the assay was immunoSEQ multiplex PCR. The data show 180,000 or so clones, approximately 80% seen once. This sample is part of a study of cytomegalovirus exposure and HLA in healthy donors. Study conclusions and caveats: Within an earlier analysis, most TCR beta V segments proved productive either about 87% or about 30% of the time. Trimming of TCR beta V- and J-genes showed a link, identified in a later analysis, to a missense DCLRE1C variant.

The specimen was PBMCs. This chain joins TRBV6-5 and TRBJ2-1; tentatively, D is TRBD2 (6 bases). The clonotype originates from a female donor in good health and CMV-seronegative. The CDR3 nucleotides are TGTGCCAGCACCGCCAGGCGCGGGGCGGACAATGAGCAGTTCTTC. It is translated as CASTARRGADNEQFF.